This T cell receptor (beta chain) was sequenced for a study of control samples from healthy donors and cancer patients (dated by TCRdb to 2018 to 2021). On this clone: Its antigen remains undetermined. Per-base quality was not reported, and no clone a single base away is much larger than it.

V sheds 8 bases and J sheds 9 bases, leaving 20 bases between their ends. Including cysteine and phenylalanine, the CDR3 has 15 amino acids. Only the CDR3 DNA stays, 45 bases, in frame from base 1. The germline V gene (reference sequence) sets CDR1 to LGHDT and CDR2 to YNNKEL. To prepare the library, the immunoSEQ multiplex PCR assay was applied. In its TCRdb copy, this immuneACCESS table keeps in-frame sequences only and misses some clones. Where compared with another copy, unresolved V genes explain less than half of these, and the others have no known cause. The sample includes 150,000 or so clones, with 94% observed a single time. The ten largest clones capture 13% of the sample.

Sequencing input: blood. This TCR was recovered from a middle-aged man in good health. The receptor chain draws on TRBV3-1 (or the pseudogene TRBV3-2) and TRBJ1-6; the D gene is unclear. The DNA sequence is as follows: TGTGCCAGCCGCGAATTCGAGGCGTTGGCTTCACCCCTCCACTTT. Translated, it gives CASREFEALASPLHF.